This T cell receptor beta chain comes out of a study of blood T cell repertoires in COVID-19. Trimming removed 0 bases at V and 1 base at J, with 6 bases between. Germline lookup yields CDR1 LGHDT and CDR2 YNNKEL (reference sequence). This CDR3 comprises 14 residues. Which cohort a participant joined came from the clinical history participants gave. Profiled with immunoSEQ multiplex PCR; TCRdb holds only in-frame clones, not every one. The sample shows approximately 280,000 clones, roughly 85% of them seen only once. The V call is TRBV3-1 (or the pseudogene TRBV3-2), the J call TRBJ1-1; D possibly corresponds to TRBD1 (6 bases). The sample was PBMCs or T cells enriched from blood (not recorded which). The clonotype was recovered from a woman aged 45-60 years who had recovered from COVID-19. The CDR3 DNA follows: TGTGCCAGCAGCCAAGAGGGACAGAACACTGAAGCTTTCTTT. This gives the protein CASSQEGQNTEAFF.